This T cell receptor (beta chain) appears in the sequencing data of a study of immune characterization of retroperitoneal liposarcoma. Via MiXCR, TCRdb re-called the PCR reads, giving one row per CDR3 protein. The data show about 5,000 distinct CDR3 sequences, around 30% seen once. The CDR3 has 15 amino acids. The V gene's germline CDR1 is MNHNS and CDR2 SASEGT. The ends lost 2 bases at V and 7 bases at J; junction bases unmatched: 5. The chain employs TRBV6-1 and TRBJ2-2, with TRBD1 matching over 9 bases. The TCR sequence derives from a female donor with retroperitoneal liposarcoma. Material for sequencing was tumor tissue. The CDR3 nucleotides are TGTGCCAGCAGTGAAAGGCGACAGGGGGTCGGGGAGCTGTTTTTT. Translating it yields CASSERRQGVGELFF.